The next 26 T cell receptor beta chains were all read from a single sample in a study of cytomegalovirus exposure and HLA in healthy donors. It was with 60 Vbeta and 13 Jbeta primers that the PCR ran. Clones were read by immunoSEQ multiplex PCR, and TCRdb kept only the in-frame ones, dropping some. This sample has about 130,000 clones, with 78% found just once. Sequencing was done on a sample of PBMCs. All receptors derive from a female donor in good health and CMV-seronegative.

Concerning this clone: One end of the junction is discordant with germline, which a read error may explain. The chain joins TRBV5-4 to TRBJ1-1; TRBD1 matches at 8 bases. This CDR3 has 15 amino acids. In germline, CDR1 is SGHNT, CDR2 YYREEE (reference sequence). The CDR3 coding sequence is TGTGTCAGCAGCCGGGGACAGGAGTCTGACACTGAAGCTTTCTTT. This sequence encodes CVSSRGQESDTEAFF.

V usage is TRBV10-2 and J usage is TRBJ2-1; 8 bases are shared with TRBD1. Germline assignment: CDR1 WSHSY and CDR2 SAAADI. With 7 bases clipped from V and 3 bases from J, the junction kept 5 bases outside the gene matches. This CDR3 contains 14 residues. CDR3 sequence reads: CASTTGGRYNEQFF. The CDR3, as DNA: TGCGCCAGCACCACAGGGGGACGCTACAATGAGCAGTTCTTC.

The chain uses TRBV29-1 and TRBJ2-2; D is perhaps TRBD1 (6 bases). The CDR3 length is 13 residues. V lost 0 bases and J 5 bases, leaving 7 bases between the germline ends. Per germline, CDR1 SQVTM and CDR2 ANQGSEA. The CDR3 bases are TGCAGCGTTGAAGAAACAGGGACCGGGGAGCTGTTTTTT. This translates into CSVEETGTGELFF.

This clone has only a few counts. The CDR3 protein is CASSLASFYEQYF. The CDR3 nucleotides read TGTGCCAGCAGCTTAGCGTCCTTCTACGAGCAGTACTTC. This chain uses TRBV11-2 with TRBJ2-7; no firm D call. Trimming stripped 1 base from V and 3 bases from J, with 7 bases between. Germline V CDR1 and CDR2: SGHAT, FQNNGV. The CDR3 is 13 amino acids.

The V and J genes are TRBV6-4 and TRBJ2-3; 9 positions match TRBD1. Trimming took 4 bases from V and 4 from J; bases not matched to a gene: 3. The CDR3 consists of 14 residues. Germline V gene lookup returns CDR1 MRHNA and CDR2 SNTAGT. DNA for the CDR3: TGTGCCAGCAGTGTGGACAGGGGATCAGATACGCAGTATTTT. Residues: CASSVDRGSDTQYF.

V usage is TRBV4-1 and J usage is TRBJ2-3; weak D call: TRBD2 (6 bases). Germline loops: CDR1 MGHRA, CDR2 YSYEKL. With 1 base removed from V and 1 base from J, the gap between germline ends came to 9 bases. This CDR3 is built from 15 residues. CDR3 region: CASSQVIAGTDTQYF. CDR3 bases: TGCGCCAGCAGCCAAGTAATAGCGGGCACAGATACGCAGTATTTT.

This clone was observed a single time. Here the CDR3 reads CASSQDSGTGNTIYF. For the CDR3, the DNA is TGTGCCAGCAGCCAAGATTCAGGTACTGGAAACACCATATATTTT. V and J are TRBV4-2 and TRBJ1-3, with D hard to call. CDR1 LGHNA and CDR2 YNFKEQ come from the germline V gene. The CDR3 is 15 amino acids. The V gene lost 0 bases and the J gene lost 2 bases, with 8 bases spanning the gap.

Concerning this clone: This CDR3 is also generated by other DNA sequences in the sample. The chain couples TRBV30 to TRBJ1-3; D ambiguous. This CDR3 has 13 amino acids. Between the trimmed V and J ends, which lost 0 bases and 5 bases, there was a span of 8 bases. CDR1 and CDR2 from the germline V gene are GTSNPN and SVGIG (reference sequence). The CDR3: CAWSVNGRNTIYF. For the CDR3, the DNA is TGTGCCTGGAGTGTAAACGGTAGAAACACCATATATTTT.

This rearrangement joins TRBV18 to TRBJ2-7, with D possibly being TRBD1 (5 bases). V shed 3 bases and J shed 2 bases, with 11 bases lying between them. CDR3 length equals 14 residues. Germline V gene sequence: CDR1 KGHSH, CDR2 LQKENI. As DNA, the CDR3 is TGTGCCAGCTCACCCCCAGGGTCAGCCTACGAGCAGTACTTC. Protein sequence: CASSPPGSAYEQYF.

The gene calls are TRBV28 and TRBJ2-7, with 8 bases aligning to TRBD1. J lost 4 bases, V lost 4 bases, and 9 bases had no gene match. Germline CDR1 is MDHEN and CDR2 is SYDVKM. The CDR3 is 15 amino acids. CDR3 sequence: CASSSPQGAGYEQYF. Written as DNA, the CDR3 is TGTGCCAGCAGTTCCCCCCAGGGGGCAGGTTACGAGCAGTACTTC.

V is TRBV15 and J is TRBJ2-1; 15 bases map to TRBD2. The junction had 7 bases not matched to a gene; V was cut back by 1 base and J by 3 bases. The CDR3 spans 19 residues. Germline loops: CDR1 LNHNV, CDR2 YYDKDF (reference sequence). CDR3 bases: TGTGCCACCAGCAGAGCCCCGGGACTAGCGGGAGGAAGCTACAATGAGCAGTTCTTC. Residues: CATSRAPGLAGGSYNEQFF.

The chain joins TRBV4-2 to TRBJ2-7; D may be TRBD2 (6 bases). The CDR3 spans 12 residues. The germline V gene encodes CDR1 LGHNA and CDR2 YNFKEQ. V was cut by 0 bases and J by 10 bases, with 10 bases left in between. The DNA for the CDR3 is TGTGCCAGCAGCCAAGATAGCGGCCAACAGTACTTC. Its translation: CASSQDSGQQYF.

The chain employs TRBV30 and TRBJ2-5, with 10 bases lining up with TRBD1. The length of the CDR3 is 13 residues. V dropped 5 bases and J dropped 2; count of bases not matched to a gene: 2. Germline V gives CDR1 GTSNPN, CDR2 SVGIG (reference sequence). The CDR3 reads CAWDRGRQETQYF. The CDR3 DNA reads TGTGCCTGGGACAGGGGGCGGCAAGAGACCCAGTACTTC.

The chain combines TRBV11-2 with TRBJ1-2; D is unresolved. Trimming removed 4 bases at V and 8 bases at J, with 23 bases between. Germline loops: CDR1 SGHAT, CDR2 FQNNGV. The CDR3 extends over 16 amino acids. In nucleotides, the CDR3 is TGTGCCAGCAGCTCCCCTATCAACAGCGGTAAAGTGGGCTACACCTTC. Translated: CASSSPINSGKVGYTF.

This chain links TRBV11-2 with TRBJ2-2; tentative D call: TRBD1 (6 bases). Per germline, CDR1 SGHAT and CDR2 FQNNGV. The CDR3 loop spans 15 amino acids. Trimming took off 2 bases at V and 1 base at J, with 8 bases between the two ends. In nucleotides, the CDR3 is TGTGCCAGCAGCTTAAGGGGGAGGAACACCGGGGAGCTGTTTTTT. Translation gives CASSLRGRNTGELFF.

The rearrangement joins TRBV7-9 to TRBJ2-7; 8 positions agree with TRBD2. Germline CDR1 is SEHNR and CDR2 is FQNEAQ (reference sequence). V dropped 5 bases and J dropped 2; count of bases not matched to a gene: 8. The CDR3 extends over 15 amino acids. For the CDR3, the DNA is TGTGCCAGCAGCCAGCCCGGGACTAGTACCTACGAGCAGTACTTC. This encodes CASSQPGTSTYEQYF.

This CDR3 reads CASSLGGEIGETQYF. CDR3 DNA sequence: TGTGCCAGCAGCCTCGGAGGGGAGATTGGAGAGACCCAGTACTTC. The chain carries TRBV11-2 and TRBJ2-5, with D possibly being TRBD2 (6 bases). The CDR3 is 15 residues long. V shed 5 bases and J shed 4 bases, with 17 bases lying between them. Per germline, CDR1 SGHAT and CDR2 FQNNGV.

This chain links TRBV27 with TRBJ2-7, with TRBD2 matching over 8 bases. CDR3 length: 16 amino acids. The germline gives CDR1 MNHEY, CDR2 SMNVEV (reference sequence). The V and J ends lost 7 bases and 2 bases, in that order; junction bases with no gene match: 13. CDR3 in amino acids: CASTKDPGLGTYEQYF. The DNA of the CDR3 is TGTGCCAGCACCAAAGATCCGGGACTAGGGACCTACGAGCAGTACTTC.

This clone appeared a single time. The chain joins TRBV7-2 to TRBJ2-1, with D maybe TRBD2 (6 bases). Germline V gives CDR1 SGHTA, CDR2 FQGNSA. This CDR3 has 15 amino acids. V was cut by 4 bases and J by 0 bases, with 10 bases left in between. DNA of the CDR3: TGTGCCAGCAGCTATTTGGGGGGCTCCTACAATGAGCAGTTCTTC. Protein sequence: CASSYLGGSYNEQFF.

The chain's CDR3 is CASSFATGGYNEQFF. The CDR3 DNA reads TGTGCCAGCAGCTTCGCGACAGGGGGATACAATGAGCAGTTCTTC. The chain recombines TRBV11-2 with TRBJ2-1, with 9 nucleotides matching TRBD1. With V trimmed by 3 bases and J by 4 bases, 4 bases remained unmatched. The CDR3 covers 15 residues. Per the germline V gene, CDR1 is SGHAT and CDR2 is FQNNGV. Variable domain in full (rest from reference TRBV11-2 and TRBJ2-1): EAGVAQSPRYKIIEKRQSVAFWCNPISGHATLYWYQQILGQGPKLLIQFQNNGVVDDSQLPKDRFSAERLKGVDSTLKIQPAKLEDSAVYLCASSFATGGYNEQFFGPGTRLTVL.

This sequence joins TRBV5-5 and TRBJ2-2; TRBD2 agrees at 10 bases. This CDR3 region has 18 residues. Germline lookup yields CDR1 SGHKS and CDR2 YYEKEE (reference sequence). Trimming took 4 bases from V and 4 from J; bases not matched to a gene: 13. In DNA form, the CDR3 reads TGTGCCAGCAGCACGGGACTAGCGCCTTACGGGGGCACCGGGGAGCTGTTTTTT. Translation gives CASSTGLAPYGGTGELFF.

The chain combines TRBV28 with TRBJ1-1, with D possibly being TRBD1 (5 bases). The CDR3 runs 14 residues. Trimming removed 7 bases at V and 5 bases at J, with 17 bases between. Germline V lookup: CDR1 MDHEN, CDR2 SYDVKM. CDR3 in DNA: TGTGCCAGCACCCTAGGGGATATACGGACTGAAGCTTTCTTT. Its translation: CASTLGDIRTEAFF.

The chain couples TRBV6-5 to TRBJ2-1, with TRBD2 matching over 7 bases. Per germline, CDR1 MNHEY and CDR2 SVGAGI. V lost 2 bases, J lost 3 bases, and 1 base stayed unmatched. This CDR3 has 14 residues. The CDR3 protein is CASSYGGGYNEQFF. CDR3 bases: TGTGCCAGCAGTTACGGGGGGGGCTACAATGAGCAGTTCTTC.

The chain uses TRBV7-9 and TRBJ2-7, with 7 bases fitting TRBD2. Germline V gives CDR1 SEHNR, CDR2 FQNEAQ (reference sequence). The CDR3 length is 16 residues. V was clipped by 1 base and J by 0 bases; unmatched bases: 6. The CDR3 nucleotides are TGTGCCAGCAGCTTAGTAGGCGGGAGTCCCTCCTACGAGCAGTACTTC. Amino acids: CASSLVGGSPSYEQYF.

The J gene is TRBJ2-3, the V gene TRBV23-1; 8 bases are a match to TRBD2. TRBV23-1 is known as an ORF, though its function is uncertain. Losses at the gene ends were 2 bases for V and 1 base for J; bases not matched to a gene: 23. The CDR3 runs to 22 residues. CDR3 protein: CASSQGLRSSQSRTSCTDTQYF. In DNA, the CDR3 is TGCGCCAGCAGTCAAGGTCTAAGGTCAAGTCAATCCAGGACTAGCTGCACAGATACGCAGTATTTT.

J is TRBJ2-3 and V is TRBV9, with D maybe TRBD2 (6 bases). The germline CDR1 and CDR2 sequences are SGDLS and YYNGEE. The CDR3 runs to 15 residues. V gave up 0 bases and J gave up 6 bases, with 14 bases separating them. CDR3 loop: CASSVGAGSSDTQYF. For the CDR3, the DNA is TGTGCCAGCAGCGTAGGGGCGGGATCGAGTGATACGCAGTATTTT.